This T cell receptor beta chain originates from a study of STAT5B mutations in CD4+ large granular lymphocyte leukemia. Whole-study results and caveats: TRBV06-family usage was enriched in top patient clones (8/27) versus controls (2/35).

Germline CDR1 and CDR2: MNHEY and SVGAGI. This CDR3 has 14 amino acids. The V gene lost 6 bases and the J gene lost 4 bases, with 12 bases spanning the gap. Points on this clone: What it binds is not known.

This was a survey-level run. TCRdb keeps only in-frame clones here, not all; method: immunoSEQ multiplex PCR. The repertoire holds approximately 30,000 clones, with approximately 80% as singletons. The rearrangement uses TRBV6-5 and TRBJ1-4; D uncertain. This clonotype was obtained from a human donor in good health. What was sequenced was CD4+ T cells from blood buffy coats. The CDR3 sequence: CASRRREVNEKLFF. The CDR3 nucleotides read TGTGCCAGCAGGCGGAGGGAAGTTAATGAAAAACTGTTTTTT.